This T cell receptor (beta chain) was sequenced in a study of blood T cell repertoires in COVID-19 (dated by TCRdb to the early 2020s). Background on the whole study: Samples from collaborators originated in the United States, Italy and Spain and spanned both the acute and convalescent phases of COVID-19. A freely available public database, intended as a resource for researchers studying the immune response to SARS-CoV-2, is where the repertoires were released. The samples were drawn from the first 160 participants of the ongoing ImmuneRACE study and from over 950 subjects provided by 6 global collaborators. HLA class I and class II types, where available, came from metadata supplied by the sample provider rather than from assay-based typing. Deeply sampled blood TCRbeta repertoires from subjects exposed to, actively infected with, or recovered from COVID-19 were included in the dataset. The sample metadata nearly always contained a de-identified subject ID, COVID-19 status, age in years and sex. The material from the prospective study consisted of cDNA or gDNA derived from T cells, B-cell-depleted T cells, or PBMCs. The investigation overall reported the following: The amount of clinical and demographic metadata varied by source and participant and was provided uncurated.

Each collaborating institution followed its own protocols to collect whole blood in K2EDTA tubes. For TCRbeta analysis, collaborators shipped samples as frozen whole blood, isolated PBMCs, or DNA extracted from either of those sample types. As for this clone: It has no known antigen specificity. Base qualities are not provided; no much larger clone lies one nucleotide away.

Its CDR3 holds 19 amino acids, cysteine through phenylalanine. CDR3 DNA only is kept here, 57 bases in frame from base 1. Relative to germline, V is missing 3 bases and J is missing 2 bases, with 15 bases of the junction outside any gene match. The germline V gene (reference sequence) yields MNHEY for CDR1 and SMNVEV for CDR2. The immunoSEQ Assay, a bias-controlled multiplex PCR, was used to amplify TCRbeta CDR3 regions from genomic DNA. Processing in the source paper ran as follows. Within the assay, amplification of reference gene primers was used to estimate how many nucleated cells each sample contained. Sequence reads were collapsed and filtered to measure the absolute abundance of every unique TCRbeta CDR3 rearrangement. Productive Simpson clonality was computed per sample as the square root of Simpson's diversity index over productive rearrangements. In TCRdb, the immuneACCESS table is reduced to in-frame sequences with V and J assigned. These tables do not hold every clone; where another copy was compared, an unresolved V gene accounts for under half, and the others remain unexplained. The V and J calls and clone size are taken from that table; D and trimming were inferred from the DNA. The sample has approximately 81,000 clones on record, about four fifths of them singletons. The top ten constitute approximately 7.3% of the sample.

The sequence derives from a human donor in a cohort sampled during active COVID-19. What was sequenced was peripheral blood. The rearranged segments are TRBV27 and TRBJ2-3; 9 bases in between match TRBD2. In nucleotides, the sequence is TGTGCCAGCAGTTTGCGGCGGGGGGGACTCACTTTCAACACAGATACGCAGTATTTT. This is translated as CASSLRRGGLTFNTDTQYF.